A single sample gave rise to the 26 T cell receptor beta chains below, sequenced in a study of T-cell memory formation after mild COVID-19. TCRdb used MiXCR to reprocess the 5' RACE reads, holding one entry per CDR3 protein. The table has about 420,000 distinct CDR3 sequences, about 25% seen once; the top ten hold about an eighth. Specimen: PBMCs or a T cell subset sorted from them (not recorded which). The receptors come from an adult woman who had mild COVID-19 (a few samples of this study predate the infection). Cell type and time point are not known.

The sample holds a few counts of this clonotype. The chain uses TRBV6-2 or TRBV6-3 and TRBJ1-2, with a possible D match to TRBD1 (6 bases). Per germline, CDR1 MNHEY and CDR2 SVGEGT. This CDR3 spans 16 amino acids. With 7 bases removed from V and 0 bases from J, the gap between germline ends came to 18 bases. The CDR3 DNA reads TGTGCCAGCACCCGCGGCAGGGGCGCCTCTAACTATGGCTACACCTTC. Translated: CASTRGRGASNYGYTF.

As to this clonotype: At one end, the junction sequence differs from germline, possibly due to a read error. The V gene is TRBV4-3, the J gene TRBJ2-5, with 7 positions matching TRBD1. This CDR3 spans 14 amino acids. The V gene's germline CDR1 is LGHNA and CDR2 YSLEER. CDR3 protein: CASSQETGQGTQYF. Written as DNA, the CDR3 is TGCGCCAGCAGCCAAGAGACAGGGCAAGGGACCCAGTACTTC.

A few counts support this clonotype. The chain joins TRBV29-1 to TRBJ2-3; the D is unclear. The ends were cut back, 1 base at V and 4 bases at J, with 3 bases in the middle. CDR1 is SQVTM, CDR2 ANQGSEA, per germline. The CDR3 covers 11 residues. In DNA, the CDR3 is TGCAGCGTTGAAGGGCCAGATACGCAGTATTTT. It encodes CSVEGPDTQYF.

The gene calls are TRBV20-1 and TRBJ2-7; D is uncertain. V was shortened by 0 bases and J by 4 bases, with 10 bases between the two germline ends. The CDR3 is made up of 13 amino acids. Germline V gene lookup returns CDR1 DFQATT and CDR2 SNEGSKA (reference sequence). CDR3 in amino acids: CSARDSQEYEQYF. The CDR3 DNA reads as TGCAGTGCTAGAGATTCCCAGGAGTACGAGCAGTACTTC.

The count of this clonotype is one. The chain links TRBV6-2 or TRBV6-3 to TRBJ1-2; D gene unclear. The CDR3 consists of 15 residues. V was cut by 2 bases and J by 0 bases, with 10 bases left in between. From germline, CDR1 is MNHEY and CDR2 SVGEGT. The CDR3 region is CASSYRAEANYGYTF. CDR3 coding DNA: TGTGCCAGCAGTTACCGGGCAGAAGCTAACTATGGCTACACCTTC.

A few counts support this clonotype. The chain carries TRBV5-1 and TRBJ2-3; TRBD1 matches 7 bases. Trimming took 3 bases from V and 0 from J; bases not matched to a gene: 10. Germline loops: CDR1 SGHRS, CDR2 YFSETQ. The CDR3 is made up of 17 amino acids. Written as DNA, the CDR3 is TGCGCCAGCAGCTCCCCGGCGACAGGGCCTAGCACAGATACGCAGTATTTT. It is translated as CASSSPATGPSTDTQYF.

The V gene is TRBV12-3 or TRBV12-4, the J gene TRBJ2-3; 9 positions agree with TRBD2. The CDR3 contains 16 residues. V was clipped by 5 bases and J by 8 bases; unmatched bases: 14. Here the CDR3 DNA reads TGTGCCAGCAGTGAGACTAGCGGCGAAAGGGGAGGTACGCAGTATTTT. Amino acid sequence: CASSETSGERGGTQYF.

The rearrangement uses TRBV10-3 and TRBJ2-7; possibly TRBD1 for D (6 bases). The CDR3 length is 15 residues. Between the trimmed V and J ends, which lost 0 bases and 6 bases, there was a span of 15 bases. From germline, CDR1 is ENHRY and CDR2 SYGVKD. CDR3 nucleotides: TGTGCCATCAGTGAGTCGGGGCAGGGGCTCGCCGAGCAGTACTTC. Amino acids: CAISESGQGLAEQYF.

The chain joins TRBV5-5 to TRBJ1-2; D might be TRBD1 (5 bases). The CDR3 is 15 amino acids. The germline CDR1 and CDR2 sequences are SGHKS and YYEKEE (reference sequence). Trimming stripped 3 bases from V and 0 bases from J, with 12 bases between. CDR3 in amino acids: CASSWGEPANYGYTF. CDR3 nucleotide sequence: TGTGCCAGCAGCTGGGGGGAGCCAGCTAACTATGGCTACACCTTC.

The V and J genes are TRBV20-1 and TRBJ2-7; D may be TRBD1 or TRBD2 (5 bases each). Looked up from germline, CDR1 is DFQATT and CDR2 is SNEGSKA (reference sequence). With 3 bases removed from V and 4 bases from J, the gap between germline ends came to 25 bases. The CDR3 totals 17 residues. CDR3 sequence reads: CSARLGDLAFASYEQYF. The CDR3, as DNA: TGCAGTGCTAGGTTAGGGGACCTAGCTTTCGCTTCATACGAGCAGTACTTC.

The table lists this clonotype with a few counts. The J gene is TRBJ2-7, the V gene TRBV4-2; D unclear. The CDR3 has 13 amino acids. Trimming took 0 bases from V and 0 from J, leaving 3 bases between them. Germline V CDR1 and CDR2: LGHNA, YNFKEQ. The CDR3: CASSQEVSYEQYF. The CDR3 coding sequence is TGTGCCAGCAGCCAAGAAGTCTCCTACGAGCAGTACTTC.

The gene calls are TRBV20-1 and TRBJ1-5, with 11 bases matching TRBD1. CDR3 length: 16 residues. Trimming took 5 bases from V and 5 from J; bases not matched to a gene: 11. CDR1 and CDR2 from the germline V gene are DFQATT and SNEGSKA (reference sequence). In DNA, the CDR3 is TGCAGTGCTCCCCGGGACAGGGGGGATGCGTATCAGCCCCAGCATTTT. Amino acids: CSAPRDRGDAYQPQHF.

This clonotype showed up just a few times. V gene TRBV7-2 combines with J gene TRBJ1-5; perhaps TRBD1 as D (5 bases). The CDR3 contains 15 residues. Trimming shortened V by 1 base and J by 2 bases, and 9 bases separated the two germline ends. CDR1 is SGHTA and CDR2 is FQGNSA in the germline V gene. The chain's CDR3 is CASSLEGVGNQPQHF. The CDR3 DNA is TGTGCCAGCAGCTTAGAAGGGGTTGGCAATCAGCCCCAGCATTTT. Using reference TRBV7-2 and TRBJ1-5 for the parts outside the CDR3, the full variable domain is GAGVSQSPSNKVTEKGKDVELRCDPISGHTALYWYRQSLGQGLEFLIYFQGNSAPDKSGLPSDRFSAERTGGSVSTLTIQRTQQEDSAVYLCASSLEGVGNQPQHFGDGTRLSIL.

This clonotype was seen a handful of times. This chain's CDR3 is CASSQERLGGGETQYF. The DNA for the CDR3 is TGTGCCAGCAGCCAAGAGCGTCTCGGGGGCGGGGAGACCCAGTACTTC. The chain combines TRBV3-1 with TRBJ2-5; D is possibly TRBD1 or TRBD2 (6 bases each). Germline V CDR1 and CDR2: LGHDT, YNNKEL (reference sequence). V lost 0 bases, J lost 5 bases, and 16 bases lay in between. The CDR3 covers 16 residues.

The chain has TRBV7-9 and TRBJ2-1, with 9 bases that match TRBD1. J gave up 6 bases and V 3 bases, and 9 bases lay outside the gene matches. This CDR3 is 16 amino acids long. CDR1 SEHNR and CDR2 FQNEAQ come from the germline V gene (reference sequence). In nucleotides, the CDR3 is TGTGCCAGCAGCTTGAAACAGGGGGCGCGGTTCAATGAGCAGTTCTTC. It encodes CASSLKQGARFNEQFF.

The chain is built from TRBV6-6 and TRBJ1-5; D remains ambiguous. Trimming removed 2 bases from V and 7 bases from J, with 6 bases in between. The CDR3 runs 12 residues. In germline, CDR1 is MNHNY, CDR2 SVGAGI (reference sequence). The CDR3 DNA is TGTGCCAGCAGTTACCCGGACCAGCCCCAGCATTTT. Its translation is CASSYPDQPQHF.

In this sample, this clonotype turned up a few times. The CDR3 sequence is CASSLSGFLDSRTSFYGYTF. CDR3 sequence (DNA): TGTGCCAGCAGCCTAAGCGGGTTCTTGGACAGCCGAACTTCCTTCTATGGCTACACCTTC. V and J are TRBV11-2 and TRBJ1-2; D is possibly TRBD1 (6 bases). This CDR3 region has 20 residues. The V and J ends lost 5 bases and 4 bases respectively, with 32 bases between them. CDR1 SGHAT and CDR2 FQNNGV come from the germline V gene.

The table lists this clonotype with a few counts. The chain recombines TRBV7-3 with TRBJ1-1; D not resolved. Germline CDR1 reads SGHTA; CDR2 reads FQGTGA. V dropped 3 bases and J dropped 3 bases, with 8 bases sitting between them. The CDR3 contains 13 residues. CDR3 nucleotides: TGTGCCAGCAGCTTGCACGAGGACACTGAAGCTTTCTTT. Amino acids: CASSLHEDTEAFF.

This clonotype was seen a handful of times. The V gene is TRBV7-2, the J gene TRBJ2-5, with TRBD2 identical over 9 bases. The CDR3 covers 16 residues. The trim removed 1 base at V and 4 bases at J, leaving 7 bases unmatched. Germline V CDR1 and CDR2: SGHTA, FQGNSA. The CDR3 protein is CASSLDGGGASETQYF. CDR3 bases: TGTGCCAGCAGCTTAGATGGCGGGGGGGCCTCAGAGACCCAGTACTTC.

This rearrangement joins TRBV3-1 to TRBJ1-1, with D possibly TRBD1 on 6 matching bases. V gave up 1 base and J gave up 0 bases, with 15 bases separating them. Germline V CDR1 and CDR2: LGHDT, YNNKEL (reference sequence). The CDR3 runs to 17 residues. The CDR3 sequence: CASSQGEFGGMNTEAFF. The CDR3 nucleotides are TGTGCCAGCAGCCAAGGAGAGTTCGGGGGCATGAACACTGAAGCTTTCTTT. The complete variable domain, with remaining parts taken from reference TRBV3-1 and TRBJ1-1, reads DTAVSQTPKYLVTQMGNDKSIKCEQNLGHDTMYWYKQDSKKFLKIMFSYNNKELIINETVPNRFSPKSPDKAHLNLHINSLELGDSAVYFCASSQGEFGGMNTEAFFGQGTRLTVV.

The sample holds a few counts of this clonotype. The rearrangement links TRBV12-3 or TRBV12-4 to TRBJ1-1, with D possibly matching TRBD1 (6 bases). This CDR3 is 14 amino acids long. The ends were cut back, 0 bases at V and 3 bases at J, with 8 bases in the middle. CDR3 DNA: TGTGCCAGCAGTTTAGCCAGGGGATACACTGAAGCTTTCTTT. Its translation: CASSLARGYTEAFF.

V gene TRBV9 combines with J gene TRBJ2-1; possibly TRBD1 for D (5 bases). This CDR3 is 15 amino acids long. Trimming took 0 bases from V and 8 from J, leaving 15 bases between them. From germline, CDR1 is SGDLS and CDR2 YYNGEE. Here the CDR3 reads CASSVVSGQIDEQFF. The CDR3, as DNA: TGTGCCAGCAGCGTAGTTTCTGGACAAATCGATGAGCAGTTCTTC.

V is TRBV12-3 or TRBV12-4 and J is TRBJ2-1; D is undetermined. This CDR3 is built from 14 residues. The germline V and J ends were trimmed by 7 bases and 5 bases, with 15 bases remaining between them. The CDR3 DNA follows: TGTGCCAGCATGGAGACGGCAGCTGACAATGAGCAGTTCTTC. Protein: CASMETAADNEQFF.

This clonotype appeared a few times. The V call is TRBV9, the J call TRBJ2-1; tentatively, D is TRBD1 or TRBD2 (5 bases each). Trimming removed 5 bases from V and 4 bases from J, with 25 bases in between. The CDR3 runs to 18 residues. Germline V gene lookup returns CDR1 SGDLS and CDR2 YYNGEE. The CDR3 is CASSNHPAGTNKYNEQFF. The CDR3 DNA sequence: TGTGCCAGCAGTAACCACCCCGCCGGGACCAACAAATACAATGAGCAGTTCTTC. The full variable domain, rest sourced from reference TRBV9 and TRBJ2-1, is DSGVTQTPKHLITATGQRVTLRCSPRSGDLSVYWYQQSLDQGLQFLIQYYNGEERAKGNILERFSAQQFPDLHSELNLSSLELGDSALYFCASSNHPAGTNKYNEQFFGPGTRLTVL.

This clonotype appeared a single time. V is TRBV10-3 and J is TRBJ2-7; no clear D. This CDR3 region has 16 residues. The V gene lost 3 bases and the J gene lost 1 base, with 16 bases spanning the gap. In germline, CDR1 is ENHRY, CDR2 SYGVKD. CDR3 nucleotides: TGTGCCATCAGTGATAAGATTGAGACTGCATCCTACGAGCAGTACTTC. Translating gives CAISDKIETASYEQYF.

The CDR3 protein is CASSFPPGDRETQYF. The DNA of the CDR3 is TGTGCCAGCAGTTTCCCCCCGGGGGATAGGGAGACCCAGTACTTC. V gene TRBV6-2 or TRBV6-3 combines with J gene TRBJ2-5, with a tentative D call TRBD2 (6 bases). Germline values: CDR1 MNHEY, CDR2 SVGEGT. This CDR3 spans 15 amino acids. V was cut by 4 bases and J by 5 bases, with 17 bases left in between.